This is a list of T cell receptor beta chains from one sample in a study of response to subunit inactivated influenza vaccine. TCRdb reanalysed the RT-PCR reads using MiXCR and keeps one entry per CDR3 protein. Found here are around 790,000 distinct CDR3 sequences, around 20% of them singletons; the top ten hold more than 8.5%. The input for sequencing was PBMCs from blood, taken less than 6 days after vaccination. These receptors all stem from a middle-aged man who received an inactivated influenza vaccine. Both conserved end residues are part of each CDR3. Each record gives: clone size, J gene, V gene, D gene, CDR3 DNA, CDR3 protein. The D gene is left open where the match is weak. Only part of the rows carry a size: once, few, many, or a class if the clone is expanded.

clone size: few
J gene: TRBJ2-3
V gene: TRBV7-2
D gene: TRBD2
CDR3 DNA: TGTGCCAGCAGCCCTAGCGGGGGCTACAGGGATACGCAGTATTTT
CDR3 protein: CASSPSGGYRDTQYF

clone size: -
J gene: TRBJ1-6
V gene: TRBV7-2
D gene: -
CDR3 DNA: TGTGCCAGCAGCTTACAGGAAAGCAATTCACCCCTCCACTTT
CDR3 protein: CASSLQESNSPLHF

clone size: -
J gene: TRBJ2-4
V gene: TRBV20-1
D gene: -
CDR3 DNA: TGCAGTGCTAGAGTTCCGGGGCGGGACATTCAGTACTTC
CDR3 protein: CSARVPGRDIQYF

clone size: few
J gene: TRBJ2-7
V gene: TRBV10-1
D gene: -
CDR3 DNA: TGCGCCAGGGACAGCTCCTACGAGCAGTACTTC
CDR3 protein: CARDSSYEQYF

clone size: few
J gene: TRBJ2-5
V gene: TRBV27
D gene: -
CDR3 DNA: TGTGCCAGCAGTCTGGACTCGCGGTACCAAGAGACCCAGTACTTC
CDR3 protein: CASSLDSRYQETQYF

clone size: -
J gene: TRBJ2-5
V gene: TRBV6-2/TRBV6-3
D gene: -
CDR3 DNA: TGTGCCAGCAGCCCCCCTGCCCGGGAGACCCAGTACTTC
CDR3 protein: CASSPPARETQYF

clone size: few
J gene: TRBJ1-1
V gene: TRBV6-2/TRBV6-3
D gene: -
CDR3 DNA: TGTGCCAGCAGTAGGTGGACTGAAGCTTTCTTT
CDR3 protein: CASSRWTEAFF

clone size: -
J gene: TRBJ1-3
V gene: TRBV4-2
D gene: -
CDR3 DNA: TGTGCCAGCAGCCGACCCGGGTTCCTCGGAGGAAACACCATATATTTT
CDR3 protein: CASSRPGFLGGNTIYF

clone size: few
J gene: TRBJ2-1
V gene: TRBV28
D gene: TRBD2
CDR3 DNA: TGTGCCAGCAGTCCCAGAAGCGGGAGCCACAATGAGCAGTTCTTC
CDR3 protein: CASSPRSGSHNEQFF

clone size: -
J gene: TRBJ2-7
V gene: TRBV28
D gene: -
CDR3 DNA: TGTGCCAGCAGTTGGCCAGGGGCCTACGAGCAGTACTTC
CDR3 protein: CASSWPGAYEQYF

clone size: -
J gene: TRBJ2-5
V gene: TRBV7-9
D gene: -
CDR3 DNA: TGTGCCAGCAGCTTAAGTACGGTCCAAGAGACCCAGTACTTC
CDR3 protein: CASSLSTVQETQYF

clone size: -
J gene: TRBJ2-3
V gene: TRBV9
D gene: -
CDR3 DNA: TGTGCCAGCAGCGTAGAGGGAGGCCAGACCTCGGCAGATACGCAGTATTTT
CDR3 protein: CASSVEGGQTSADTQYF

clone size: -
J gene: TRBJ2-5
V gene: TRBV5-5
D gene: TRBD2
CDR3 DNA: TGTGCCAGCAGCTCCGATGGACTAGGACAAGAGACCCAGTACTTC
CDR3 protein: CASSSDGLGQETQYF

clone size: -
J gene: TRBJ1-1
V gene: TRBV21-1
D gene: -
CDR3 DNA: TGTGCCAGCAGCTCCCGGGACAGAACCATCTCGAACACTGAAGCTTTCTTT
CDR3 protein: CASSSRDRTISNTEAFF

clone size: -
J gene: TRBJ2-7
V gene: TRBV20-1
D gene: -
CDR3 DNA: TGCAGTGCCCCTGGGGGAGTCTACGAGCAGTACTTC
CDR3 protein: CSAPGGVYEQYF

clone size: -
J gene: TRBJ1-1
V gene: TRBV28
D gene: -
CDR3 DNA: TGTGCCAGCAGTTTCGCTCGGCAGGGCGAAGCTTTCTTT
CDR3 protein: CASSFARQGEAFF

clone size: few
J gene: TRBJ2-6
V gene: TRBV28
D gene: -
CDR3 DNA: TGTGCCAGCAGTTTTCAGGGGTACGGGGCCAACGTCCTGACTTTC
CDR3 protein: CASSFQGYGANVLTF

clone size: few
J gene: TRBJ2-2
V gene: TRBV30
D gene: -
CDR3 DNA: TGTGCCTGGGGTCGGGACGGGGAGCTGTTTTTT
CDR3 protein: CAWGRDGELFF

clone size: -
J gene: TRBJ2-3
V gene: TRBV2
D gene: TRBD2
CDR3 DNA: TGTGCCAGCAGTGAGCATATAGCGGGGGGAACAGATACGCAGTATTTT
CDR3 protein: CASSEHIAGGTDTQYF

clone size: few
J gene: TRBJ2-7
V gene: TRBV12-3/TRBV12-4
D gene: -
CDR3 DNA: TGTGCCAGCAGTCGGCGGGACGGTAGCTACGAGCAGTACTTC
CDR3 protein: CASSRRDGSYEQYF

clone size: once
J gene: TRBJ1-4
V gene: TRBV20-1
D gene: -
CDR3 DNA: TGCAGTGCTAGGACAGGCTTCGCAACTAATGAAAAACTGTTTTTT
CDR3 protein: CSARTGFATNEKLFF

clone size: few
J gene: TRBJ2-5
V gene: TRBV27
D gene: -
CDR3 DNA: TGTGCCAGCAGTCCCCGGTACCAAGAGACCCAGTACTTC
CDR3 protein: CASSPRYQETQYF

clone size: -
J gene: TRBJ2-5
V gene: TRBV18
D gene: -
CDR3 DNA: TGTGCCAGCTCCCTGACTCAGGGAATGCAAGAGACCCAGTACTTC
CDR3 protein: CASSLTQGMQETQYF

clone size: -
J gene: TRBJ2-4
V gene: TRBV20-1
D gene: -
CDR3 DNA: TGCAGTGCTAGTACCCAACAGGGTACCAAAAACATTCAGTACTTC
CDR3 protein: CSASTQQGTKNIQYF

clone size: -
J gene: TRBJ2-1
V gene: TRBV11-2
D gene: -
CDR3 DNA: TGTGCCAGCAGCTCCCAGGGAAGTGAGCAGTTCTTC
CDR3 protein: CASSSQGSEQFF

clone size: few
J gene: TRBJ2-2
V gene: TRBV6-5
D gene: -
CDR3 DNA: TGTGCCAGCAGTCCCTCGCCCGGGGAGCTGTTTTTT
CDR3 protein: CASSPSPGELFF

clone size: -
J gene: TRBJ2-1
V gene: TRBV6-2/TRBV6-3
D gene: -
CDR3 DNA: TGTGCCAGCAGTTACTCGACTCCTCGGGGTGAGCAGTTCTTC
CDR3 protein: CASSYSTPRGEQFF

clone size: few
J gene: TRBJ2-3
V gene: TRBV7-2
D gene: -
CDR3 DNA: TGTGCCAGCAGCTTGCGGATCGGAGGCCCTAGCACAGATACGCAGTATTTT
CDR3 protein: CASSLRIGGPSTDTQYF

clone size: few
J gene: TRBJ2-1
V gene: TRBV28
D gene: -
CDR3 DNA: TGTGCCAGCAGCTGGATGGGACGATACTACAATGAGCAGTTCTTC
CDR3 protein: CASSWMGRYYNEQFF

clone size: many
J gene: TRBJ2-5
V gene: TRBV7-2
D gene: -
CDR3 DNA: TGTGCCAGCAGCTTAGAGGGGGCCCAGTACTTC
CDR3 protein: CASSLEGAQYF

clone size: few
J gene: TRBJ2-3
V gene: TRBV20-1
D gene: -
CDR3 DNA: TGCAGTGCTAATCGGGACTCCGGAGATACGCAGTATTTT
CDR3 protein: CSANRDSGDTQYF

clone size: -
J gene: TRBJ2-5
V gene: TRBV28
D gene: -
CDR3 DNA: TGTGCCAGCGGGATGAAAGAGACCCAGTACTTC
CDR3 protein: CASGMKETQYF

clone size: few
J gene: TRBJ2-5
V gene: TRBV5-5
D gene: -
CDR3 DNA: TGTGCCAGCAGTGTGATAGGGCTAGAGACCCAGTACTTC
CDR3 protein: CASSVIGLETQYF

clone size: -
J gene: TRBJ2-1
V gene: TRBV20-1
D gene: TRBD2
CDR3 DNA: TGCAGTGCTAGAGATCCAGCGGGAGTTGGGAATGAGCAGTTCTTC
CDR3 protein: CSARDPAGVGNEQFF

clone size: -
J gene: TRBJ2-7
V gene: TRBV4-1
D gene: TRBD1
CDR3 DNA: TGCGCCAGCAGCGTGTACCGGGACAGTGCCGAGCAGTACTTC
CDR3 protein: CASSVYRDSAEQYF

clone size: few
J gene: TRBJ2-3
V gene: TRBV20-1
D gene: -
CDR3 DNA: TGCAGTGCTAGGGGGGCTACGGGGGTCATTCTTAATACGCAGTATTTT
CDR3 protein: CSARGATGVILNTQYF

clone size: few
J gene: TRBJ2-3
V gene: TRBV20-1
D gene: TRBD2
CDR3 DNA: TGCAGTGCTCACACCGGGACTAGCGTTCGGGCAGATACGCAGTATTTT
CDR3 protein: CSAHTGTSVRADTQYF

clone size: many
J gene: TRBJ1-2
V gene: TRBV5-1
D gene: TRBD1
CDR3 DNA: TGCGCCAGCAGCTTGGGACAGGGTGACGGCTACACCTTC
CDR3 protein: CASSLGQGDGYTF

clone size: -
J gene: TRBJ2-7
V gene: TRBV7-6
D gene: -
CDR3 DNA: TGTGCCAGCAGCCTTCTACAGGGCTGGGTTGATGAGCAGTACTTC
CDR3 protein: CASSLLQGWVDEQYF

clone size: many
J gene: TRBJ2-1
V gene: TRBV5-8
D gene: TRBD2
CDR3 DNA: TGTGCCAGCAGCTCGGGAGGTCCCACAAAGATCAACAATGAGCAGTTCTTC
CDR3 protein: CASSSGGPTKINNEQFF

clone size: many
J gene: TRBJ2-3
V gene: TRBV29-1
D gene: TRBD2
CDR3 DNA: TGCAGCGGTGGAGCGGGAGAGGGGTCTAGCACAGATACGCAGTATTTT
CDR3 protein: CSGGAGEGSSTDTQYF

clone size: -
J gene: TRBJ2-5
V gene: TRBV3-1
D gene: -
CDR3 DNA: TGTGCCAGCAGCCAATCTCCTAACAGAGATCAAGAGACCCAGTACTTC
CDR3 protein: CASSQSPNRDQETQYF

clone size: -
J gene: TRBJ2-5
V gene: TRBV10-3
D gene: -
CDR3 DNA: TGTGCCACAGCCGGGGGTAGCGGACAAGAGACCCAGTACTTC
CDR3 protein: CATAGGSGQETQYF

clone size: few
J gene: TRBJ2-2
V gene: TRBV20-1
D gene: -
CDR3 DNA: TGCAGTGCTAGAGATGGCCGGAAGGCGAACACCGGGGAGCTGTTTTTT
CDR3 protein: CSARDGRKANTGELFF

clone size: -
J gene: TRBJ2-3
V gene: TRBV7-9
D gene: TRBD2
CDR3 DNA: TGTGCCAGCAGCTTCGTTCTAGCGGGCACAGATACGCAGTATTTT
CDR3 protein: CASSFVLAGTDTQYF

clone size: -
J gene: TRBJ2-7
V gene: TRBV20-1
D gene: -
CDR3 DNA: TGCAGTGCCCACTGGCAGAGCTACGAGCAGTACTTC
CDR3 protein: CSAHWQSYEQYF

clone size: few
J gene: TRBJ2-1
V gene: TRBV19
D gene: -
CDR3 DNA: TGTGCCAGTAGTGTAACCACCGGGGCCTCCTACAATGAGCAGTTCTTC
CDR3 protein: CASSVTTGASYNEQFF

clone size: few
J gene: TRBJ2-7
V gene: TRBV12-3/TRBV12-4
D gene: TRBD2
CDR3 DNA: TGTGCCAGCAGTTTTGTACTAGCGGGAGGCTACGAGCAGTACTTC
CDR3 protein: CASSFVLAGGYEQYF